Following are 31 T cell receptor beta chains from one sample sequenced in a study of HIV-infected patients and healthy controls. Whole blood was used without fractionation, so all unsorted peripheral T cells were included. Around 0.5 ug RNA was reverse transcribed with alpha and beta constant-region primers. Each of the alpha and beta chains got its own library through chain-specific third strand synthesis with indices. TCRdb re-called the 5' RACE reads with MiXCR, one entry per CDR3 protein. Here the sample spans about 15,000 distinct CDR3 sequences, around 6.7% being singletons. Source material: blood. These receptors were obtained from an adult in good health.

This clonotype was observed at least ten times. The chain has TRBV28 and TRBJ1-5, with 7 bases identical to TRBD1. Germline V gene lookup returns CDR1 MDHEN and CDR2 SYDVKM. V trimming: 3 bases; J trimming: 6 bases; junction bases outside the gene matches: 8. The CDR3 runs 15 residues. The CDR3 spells CASSLAGGAGQPQHF. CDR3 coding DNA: TGTGCCAGCAGTTTGGCAGGGGGTGCGGGTCAGCCCCAGCATTTT.

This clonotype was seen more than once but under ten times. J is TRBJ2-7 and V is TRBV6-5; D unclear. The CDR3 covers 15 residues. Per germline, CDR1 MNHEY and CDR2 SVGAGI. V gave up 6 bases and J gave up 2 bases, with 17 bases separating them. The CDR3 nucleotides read TGTGCCAGCAGACTCAATTTCAACCCCACCTACGAGCAGTACTTC. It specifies CASRLNFNPTYEQYF.

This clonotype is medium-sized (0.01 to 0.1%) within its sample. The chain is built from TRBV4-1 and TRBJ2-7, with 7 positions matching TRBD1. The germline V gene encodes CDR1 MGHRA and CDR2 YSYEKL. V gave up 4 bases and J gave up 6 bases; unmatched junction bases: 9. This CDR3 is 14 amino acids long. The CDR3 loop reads CASSLSGTAGEQYF. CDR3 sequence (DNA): TGCGCCAGCAGCCTATCCGGGACAGCCGGCGAGCAGTACTTC.

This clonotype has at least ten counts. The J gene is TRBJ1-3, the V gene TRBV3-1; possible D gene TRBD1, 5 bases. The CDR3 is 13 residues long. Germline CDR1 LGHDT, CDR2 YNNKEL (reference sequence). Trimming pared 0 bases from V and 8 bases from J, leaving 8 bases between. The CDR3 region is CASSQEGVDTIYF. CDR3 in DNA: TGTGCCAGCAGCCAAGAAGGGGTGGACACCATATATTTT.

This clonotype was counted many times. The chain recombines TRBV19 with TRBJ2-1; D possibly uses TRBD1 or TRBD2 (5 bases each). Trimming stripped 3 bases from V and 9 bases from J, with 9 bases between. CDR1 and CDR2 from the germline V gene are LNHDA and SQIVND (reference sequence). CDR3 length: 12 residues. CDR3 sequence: CASSIKGSEQFF. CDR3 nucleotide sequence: TGTGCCAGTAGTATTAAGGGGAGTGAGCAGTTCTTC.

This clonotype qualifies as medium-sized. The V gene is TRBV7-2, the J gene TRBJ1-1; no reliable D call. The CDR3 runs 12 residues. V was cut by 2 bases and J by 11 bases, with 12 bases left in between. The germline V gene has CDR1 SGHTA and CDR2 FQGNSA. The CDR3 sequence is CASSLIWTGAFF. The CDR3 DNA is TGTGCCAGCAGCTTAATCTGGACGGGTGCTTTCTTT.

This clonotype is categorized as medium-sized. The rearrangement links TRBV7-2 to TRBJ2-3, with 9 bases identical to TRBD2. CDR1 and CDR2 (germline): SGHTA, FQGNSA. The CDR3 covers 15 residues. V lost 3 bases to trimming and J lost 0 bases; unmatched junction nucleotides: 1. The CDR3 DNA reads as TGTGCCAGCAGCTTCCTAGCGGGGAGCACAGATACGCAGTATTTT. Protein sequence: CASSFLAGSTDTQYF.

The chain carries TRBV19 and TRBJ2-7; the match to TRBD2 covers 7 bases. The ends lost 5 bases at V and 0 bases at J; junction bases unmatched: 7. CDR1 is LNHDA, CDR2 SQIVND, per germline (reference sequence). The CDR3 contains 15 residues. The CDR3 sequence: CASSLTAGRSYEQYF. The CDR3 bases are TGTGCCAGTAGTTTAACAGCGGGACGCTCCTACGAGCAGTACTTC.

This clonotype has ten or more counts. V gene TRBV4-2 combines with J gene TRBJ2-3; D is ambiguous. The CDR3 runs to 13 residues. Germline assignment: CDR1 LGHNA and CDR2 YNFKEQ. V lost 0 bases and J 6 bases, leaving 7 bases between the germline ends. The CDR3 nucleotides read TGTGCCAGCAGCCAAGAGATAACGGATACGCAGTATTTT. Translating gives CASSQEITDTQYF.

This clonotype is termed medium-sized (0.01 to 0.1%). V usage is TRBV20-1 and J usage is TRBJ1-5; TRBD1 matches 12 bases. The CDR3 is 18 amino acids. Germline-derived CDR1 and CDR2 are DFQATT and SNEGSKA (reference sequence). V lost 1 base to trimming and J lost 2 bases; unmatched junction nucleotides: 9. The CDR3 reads CSARGGTGGRSGNQPQHF. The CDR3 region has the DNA TGCAGTGCTAGAGGCGGGACAGGGGGCCGAAGTGGCAATCAGCCCCAGCATTTT.

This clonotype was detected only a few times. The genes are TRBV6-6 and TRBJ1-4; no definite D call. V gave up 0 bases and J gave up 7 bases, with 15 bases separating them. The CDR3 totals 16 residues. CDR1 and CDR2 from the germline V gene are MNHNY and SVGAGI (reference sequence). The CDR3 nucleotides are TGTGCCAGCAGTTACTCGTCCGGAAGGCCAGGTGAAAAACTGTTTTTT. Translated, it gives CASSYSSGRPGEKLFF.

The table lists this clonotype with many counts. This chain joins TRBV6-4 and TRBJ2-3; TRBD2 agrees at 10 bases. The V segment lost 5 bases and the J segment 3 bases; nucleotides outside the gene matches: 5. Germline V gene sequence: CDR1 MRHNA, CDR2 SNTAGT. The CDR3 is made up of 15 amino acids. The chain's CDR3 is CASSPAGGNTDTQYF. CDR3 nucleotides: TGTGCCAGCAGTCCAGCGGGGGGGAATACAGATACGCAGTATTTT.

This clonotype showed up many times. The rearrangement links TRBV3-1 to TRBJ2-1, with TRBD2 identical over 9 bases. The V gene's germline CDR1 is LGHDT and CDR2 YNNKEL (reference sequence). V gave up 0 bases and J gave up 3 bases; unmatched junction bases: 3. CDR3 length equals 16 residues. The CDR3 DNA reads TGTGCCAGCAGCCAAGATTGGCGGGAGGGCTACAATGAGCAGTTCTTC. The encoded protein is CASSQDWREGYNEQFF.

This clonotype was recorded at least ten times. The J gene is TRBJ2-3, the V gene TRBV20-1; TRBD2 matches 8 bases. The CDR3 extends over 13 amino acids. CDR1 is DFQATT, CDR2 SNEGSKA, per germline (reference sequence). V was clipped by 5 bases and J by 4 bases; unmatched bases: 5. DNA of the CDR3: TGCAGTGCTTACCGGACTAGCTCAGATACGCAGTATTTT. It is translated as CSAYRTSSDTQYF.

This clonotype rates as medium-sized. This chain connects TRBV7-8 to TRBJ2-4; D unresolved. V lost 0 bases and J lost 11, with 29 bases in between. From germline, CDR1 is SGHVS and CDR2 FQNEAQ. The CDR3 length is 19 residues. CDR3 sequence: CASSLASLGSAGLLLVQYF. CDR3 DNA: TGTGCCAGCAGCTTAGCGTCTTTAGGTTCGGCAGGTCTGCTCTTAGTTCAGTACTTC. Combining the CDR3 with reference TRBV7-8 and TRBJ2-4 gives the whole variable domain GAGVSQSPRYKVAKRGQDVALRCDPISGHVSLFWYQQALGQGPEFLTYFQNEAQLDKSGLPSDRFFAERPEGSVSTLKIQRTQQEDSAVYLCASSLASLGSAGLLLVQYFGAGTRLSVL.

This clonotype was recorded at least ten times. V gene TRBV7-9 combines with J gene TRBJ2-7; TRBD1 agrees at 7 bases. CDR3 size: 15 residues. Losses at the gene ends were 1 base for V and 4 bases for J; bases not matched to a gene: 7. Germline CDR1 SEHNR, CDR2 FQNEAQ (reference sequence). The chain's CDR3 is CASSLGDRDTYEQYF. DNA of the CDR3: TGTGCCAGCAGCTTAGGTGACAGGGATACTTACGAGCAGTACTTC.

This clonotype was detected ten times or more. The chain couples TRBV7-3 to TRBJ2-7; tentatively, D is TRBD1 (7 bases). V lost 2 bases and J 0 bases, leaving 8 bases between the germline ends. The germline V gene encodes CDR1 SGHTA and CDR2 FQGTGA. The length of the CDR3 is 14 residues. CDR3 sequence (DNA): TGTGCCAGCAGCTTACAGGGGGGCTCCTACGAGCAGTACTTC. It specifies CASSLQGGSYEQYF.

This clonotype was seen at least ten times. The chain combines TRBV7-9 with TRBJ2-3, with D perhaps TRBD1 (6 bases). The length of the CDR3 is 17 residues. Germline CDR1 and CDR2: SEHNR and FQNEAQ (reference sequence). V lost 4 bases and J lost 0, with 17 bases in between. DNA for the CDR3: TGTGCCAGCAGCTCGCGCCCCGGGACACCTAGCACAGATACGCAGTATTTT. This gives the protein CASSSRPGTPSTDTQYF.

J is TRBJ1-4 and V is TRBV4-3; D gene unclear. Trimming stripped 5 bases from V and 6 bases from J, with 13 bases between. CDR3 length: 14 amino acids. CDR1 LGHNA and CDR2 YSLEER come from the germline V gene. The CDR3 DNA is TGCGCCAGCAGCTTCCGGGTGACGGATGAAAAACTGTTTTTT. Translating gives CASSFRVTDEKLFF.

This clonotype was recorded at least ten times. CDR3 sequence: CSVMGLAGEGADTQYF. For the CDR3, the DNA is TGCAGCGTTATGGGACTAGCGGGAGAGGGGGCAGATACGCAGTATTTT. The V call is TRBV29-1, the J call TRBJ2-3, with 14 bases matching TRBD2. CDR1 is SQVTM, CDR2 ANQGSEA, per germline. With 5 bases clipped from V and 4 bases from J, the junction kept 8 bases outside the gene matches. The CDR3 runs 16 residues.

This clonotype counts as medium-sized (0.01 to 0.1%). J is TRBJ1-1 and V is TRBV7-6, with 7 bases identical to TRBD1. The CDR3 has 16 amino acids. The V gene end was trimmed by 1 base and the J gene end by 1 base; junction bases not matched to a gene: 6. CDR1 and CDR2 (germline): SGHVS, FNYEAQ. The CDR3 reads CASSLEGAQRNTEAFF. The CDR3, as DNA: TGTGCCAGCAGCTTAGAGGGGGCTCAGAGGAACACTGAAGCTTTCTTT.

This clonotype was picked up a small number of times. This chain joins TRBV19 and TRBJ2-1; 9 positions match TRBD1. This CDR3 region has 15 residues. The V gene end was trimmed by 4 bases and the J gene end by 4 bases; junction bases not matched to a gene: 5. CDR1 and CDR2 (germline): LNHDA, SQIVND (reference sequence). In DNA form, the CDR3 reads TGTGCCAGTAGTAGCACAGGGGGCAGGTACAATGAGCAGTTCTTC. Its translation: CASSSTGGRYNEQFF.

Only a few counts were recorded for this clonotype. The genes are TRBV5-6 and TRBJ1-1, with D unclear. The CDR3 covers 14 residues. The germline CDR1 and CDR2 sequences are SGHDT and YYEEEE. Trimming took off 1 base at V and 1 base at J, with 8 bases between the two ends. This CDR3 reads CASSLLGTNTEAFF. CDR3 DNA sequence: TGTGCCAGCAGCTTGTTGGGCACGAACACTGAAGCTTTCTTT.

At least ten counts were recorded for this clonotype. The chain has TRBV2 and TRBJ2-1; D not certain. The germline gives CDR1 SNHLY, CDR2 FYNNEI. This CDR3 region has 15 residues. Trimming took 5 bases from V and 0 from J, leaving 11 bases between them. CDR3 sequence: CASSYGPSSYNEQFF. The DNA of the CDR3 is TGTGCCAGCAGTTACGGCCCTAGCTCCTACAATGAGCAGTTCTTC.

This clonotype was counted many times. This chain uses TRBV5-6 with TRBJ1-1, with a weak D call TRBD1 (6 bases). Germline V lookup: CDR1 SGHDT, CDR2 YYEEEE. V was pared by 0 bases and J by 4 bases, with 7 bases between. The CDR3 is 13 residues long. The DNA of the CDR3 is TGTGCCAGCAGCTTGGAGGGGGGCACTGAAGCTTTCTTT. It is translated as CASSLEGGTEAFF.

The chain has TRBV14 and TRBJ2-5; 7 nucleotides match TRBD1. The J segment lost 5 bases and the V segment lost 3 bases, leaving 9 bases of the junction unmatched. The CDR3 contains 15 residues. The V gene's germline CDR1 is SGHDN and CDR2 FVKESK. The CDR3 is CASSHRTGQHETQYF. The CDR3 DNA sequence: TGTGCCAGCAGCCATCGGACAGGTCAGCACGAGACCCAGTACTTC.

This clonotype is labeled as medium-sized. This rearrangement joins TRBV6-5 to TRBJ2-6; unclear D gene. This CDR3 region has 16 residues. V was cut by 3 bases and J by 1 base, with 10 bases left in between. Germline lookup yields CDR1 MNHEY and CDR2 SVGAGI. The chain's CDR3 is CASSYSIDSGANVLTF. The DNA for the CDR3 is TGTGCCAGCAGTTATTCGATAGATTCTGGGGCCAACGTCCTGACTTTC.

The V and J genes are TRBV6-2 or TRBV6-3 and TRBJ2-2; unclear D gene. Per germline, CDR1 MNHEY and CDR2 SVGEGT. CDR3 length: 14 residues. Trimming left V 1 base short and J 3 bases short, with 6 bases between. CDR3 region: CASSYLADTGELFF. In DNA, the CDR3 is TGTGCCAGCAGTTACTTGGCGGACACCGGGGAGCTGTTTTTT.

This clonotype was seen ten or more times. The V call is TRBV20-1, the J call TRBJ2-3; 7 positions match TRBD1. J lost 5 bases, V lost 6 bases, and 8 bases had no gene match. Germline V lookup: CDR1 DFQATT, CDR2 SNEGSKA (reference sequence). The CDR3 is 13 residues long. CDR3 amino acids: CSAPVDRRDTQYF. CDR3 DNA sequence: TGCAGTGCCCCGGTGGACAGGAGAGATACGCAGTATTTT.

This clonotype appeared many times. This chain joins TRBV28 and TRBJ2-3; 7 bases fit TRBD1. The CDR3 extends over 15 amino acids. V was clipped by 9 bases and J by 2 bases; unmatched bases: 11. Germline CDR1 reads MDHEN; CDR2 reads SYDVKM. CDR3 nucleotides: TGTGCCAGTACTATGACAGGGCCAAACACAGATACGCAGTATTTT. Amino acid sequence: CASTMTGPNTDTQYF.

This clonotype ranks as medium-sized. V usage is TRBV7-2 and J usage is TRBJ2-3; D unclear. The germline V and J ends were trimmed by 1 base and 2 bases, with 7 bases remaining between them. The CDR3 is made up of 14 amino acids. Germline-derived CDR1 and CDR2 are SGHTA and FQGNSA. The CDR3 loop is CASSLGAVTDTQYF. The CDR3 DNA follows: TGTGCCAGCAGCTTAGGGGCGGTCACAGATACGCAGTATTTT.